This T cell receptor beta chain was captured by sequencing in a study of a mutant IDH1 vaccine in newly diagnosed glioma (dated by TCRdb to 2020 to 2022). Regarding the research as a whole: Eight vaccinations were administered to patients in weeks 1, 3, 5, 7, 11, 15, 19 and 23, corresponding to visits V03 through V10. Vaccination was initiated 4-6 weeks after radiotherapy alone, or concurrently with temozolomide cycles in the chemotherapy-containing groups. Of the approximately 33 treated patients, about 62% were male and approximately 38% were female, and the mean age was around 40 years. Prior to enrollment, standard therapy consisting of radiotherapy alone, temozolomide alone, or radiochemotherapy with temozolomide had been administered to patients, with the combination being received by most patients. Peripheral blood samples were drawn at six visits, namely V03 (baseline), V05, V07, V10, V12 and V13. For exploratory analyses, longitudinal TCRB deep sequencing was carried out in around 26 treated patients wherever samples were available.

This clone has just a few counts. Its antigen is currently not known. No base-level quality is on record; no much larger clone is a single base apart. The sample's time point, from its label and the paper: week 5, during vaccination. Each vaccine dose was 300 ug of a 20-mer mutant IDH1 peptide in Montanide, given subcutaneously with topical imiquimod. All donors had newly diagnosed IDH1-mutant astrocytomas of WHO grade 3 or 4 that showed loss of nuclear ATRX. The samples were drawn from NOA16, a multicentre, single-arm, open-label phase I trial in Germany that tested a mutant IDH1 peptide vaccine in humans for the first time. Genomic DNA for TCRB sequencing was extracted from EDTA blood using the DNeasy Blood and Tissue Kit. General conclusions and limits of the study: No apparent relationship was observed between pseudoprogression and alterations in the top peripheral T cell clonotypes detected by TCRB sequencing. Immune responses induced by the vaccine were seen in over 90% of patients across multiple MHC alleles. It was noted by the authors that analyses of patient blood samples could not be reproduced owing to sample limitations. Selection of PBMC samples for TCRB deep sequencing was based on availability.

The germline V gene encodes CDR1 SGHRS and CDR2 YFSETQ. From its cysteine to its phenylalanine, the CDR3 spans 15 amino acids. Only CDR3 DNA is held: 45 bases, read in frame from base 1. V is shortened by 4 bases, J by 2 bases, and the region joining them spans 15 bases. Preparation of the library involved the immunoSEQ multiplex PCR assay. The hsTCRB Kit was used according to the manufacturer's protocol to amplify rearranged TCR beta chain sequences. Sequencing of TCRB libraries was carried out on an Illumina MiSeq. As for the original processing: Demultiplexing, trimming and gene mapping were performed with the kit vendor's proprietary platform. TCRdb's version of the immuneACCESS table is confined to in-frame rearrangements and falls short of the full clone set. An unresolved V gene accounts for under half of the shortfall where checked; the remainder is of unknown origin. V and J calls and clone size are as listed in that table; D and trimming were resolved from the DNA. Within this sample are around 40,000 clones, with about four fifths of them counted one time only. The top ten constitute roughly an eighth of the sample.

The sample in question was PBMCs, obtained from a glioma patient whose treatment included an IDH1 peptide vaccine. The chain employs TRBV5-1 and TRBJ1-1, with an unclear D gene assignment. The sequence was obtained from a man aged 45-60 years with glioma. The DNA is TGCGCCAGCAGCCCTCCCGGAAAGCTCAACACTGAAGCTTTCTTT. Translated, it reads CASSPPGKLNTEAFF.